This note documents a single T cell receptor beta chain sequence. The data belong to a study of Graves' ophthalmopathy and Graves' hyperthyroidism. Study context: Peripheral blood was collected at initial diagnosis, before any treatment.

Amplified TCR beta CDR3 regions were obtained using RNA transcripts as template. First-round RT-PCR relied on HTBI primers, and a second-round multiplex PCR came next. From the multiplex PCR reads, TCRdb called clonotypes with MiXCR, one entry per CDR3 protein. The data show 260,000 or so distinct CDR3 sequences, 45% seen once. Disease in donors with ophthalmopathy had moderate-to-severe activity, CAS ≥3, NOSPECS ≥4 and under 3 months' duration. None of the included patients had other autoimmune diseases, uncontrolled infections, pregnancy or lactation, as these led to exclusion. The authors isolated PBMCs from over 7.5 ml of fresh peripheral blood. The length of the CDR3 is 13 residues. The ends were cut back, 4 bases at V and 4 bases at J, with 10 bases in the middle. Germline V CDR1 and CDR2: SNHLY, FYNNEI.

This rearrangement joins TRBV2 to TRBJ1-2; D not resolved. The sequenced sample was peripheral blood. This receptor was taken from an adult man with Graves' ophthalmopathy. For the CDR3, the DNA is TGTGCCAGCAGTGCCCATAATAGCTATGGCTACACCTTC. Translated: CASSAHNSYGYTF.